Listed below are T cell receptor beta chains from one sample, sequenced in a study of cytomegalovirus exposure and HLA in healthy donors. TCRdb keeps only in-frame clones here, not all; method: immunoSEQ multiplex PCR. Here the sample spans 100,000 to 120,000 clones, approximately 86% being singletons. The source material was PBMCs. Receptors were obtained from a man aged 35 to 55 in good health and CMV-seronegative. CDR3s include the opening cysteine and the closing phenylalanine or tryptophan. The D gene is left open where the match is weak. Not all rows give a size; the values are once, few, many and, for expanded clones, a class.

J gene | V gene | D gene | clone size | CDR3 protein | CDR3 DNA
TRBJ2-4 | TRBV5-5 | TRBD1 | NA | CASSSGQPNIQYF | TGTGCCAGCAGCTCGGGACAGCCCAACATTCAGTACTTC
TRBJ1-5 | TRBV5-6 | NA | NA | CASTRFGGWDQPQHF | TGTGCCAGCACTCGCTTTGGGGGCTGGGATCAGCCCCAGCATTTT
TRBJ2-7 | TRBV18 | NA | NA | CASSRFYQGSPYEQYF | TGTGCCAGCTCACGATTTTATCAGGGCTCCCCCTACGAGCAGTACTTC
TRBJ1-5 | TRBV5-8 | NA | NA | CASSLGDRRQQPQHF | TGTGCCAGCAGCTTAGGAGACAGGAGACAACAGCCCCAGCATTTT
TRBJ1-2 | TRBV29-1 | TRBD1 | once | CSVAGQQTLYGYTF | TGCAGCGTTGCGGGACAGCAGACCCTCTATGGCTACACCTTC
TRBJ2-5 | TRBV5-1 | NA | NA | CASSYWGQQETQYF | TGCGCCAGCAGCTACTGGGGGCAACAAGAGACCCAGTACTTC
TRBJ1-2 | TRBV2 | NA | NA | CATRGGVAFNYGYTF | TGTGCCACTAGGGGTGGGGTTGCTTTTAACTATGGCTACACCTTC
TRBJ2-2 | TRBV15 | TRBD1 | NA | CATSRGGQGAGELFF | TGTGCCACCAGCAGAGGGGGACAGGGGGCCGGGGAGCTGTTTTTT
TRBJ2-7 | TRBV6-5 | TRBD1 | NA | CASSYRDRGAYEQYF | TGTGCCAGCAGTTACAGGGACAGAGGGGCCTACGAGCAGTACTTC
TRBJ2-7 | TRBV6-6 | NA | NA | CASSYTATGIEDEQYF | TGTGCCAGCAGTTACACCGCAACAGGGATTGAAGACGAGCAGTACTTC
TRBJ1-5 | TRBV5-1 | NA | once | CASSPTASNQPQHF | TGCGCCAGCAGCCCGACAGCCAGCAATCAGCCCCAGCATTTT
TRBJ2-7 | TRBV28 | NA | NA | CASSPLGYEQYF | TGTGCCAGCAGTCCACTCGGTTACGAGCAGTACTTC
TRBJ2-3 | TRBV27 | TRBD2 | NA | CASRTLAGAGADTQYF | TGTGCCAGCAGGACCCTAGCGGGGGCCGGTGCGGATACGCAGTATTTT
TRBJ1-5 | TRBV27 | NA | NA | CASSLREGGVGNQPQHF | TGTGCCAGCAGTTTAAGGGAGGGAGGGGTCGGCAATCAGCCCCAGCATTTT
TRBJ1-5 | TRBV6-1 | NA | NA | CASSDGRGNQPQHF | TGTGCCAGCAGTGACGGCAGGGGTAATCAGCCCCAGCATTTT
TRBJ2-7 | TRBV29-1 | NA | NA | CSVGQGTYEQYF | TGCAGCGTTGGTCAGGGTACCTACGAGCAGTACTTC
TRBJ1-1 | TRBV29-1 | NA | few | CSAFGGSTEAFF | TGCAGCGCTTTCGGGGGTTCCACTGAAGCTTTCTTT
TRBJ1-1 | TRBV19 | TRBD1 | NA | CASRDWTGSIMNTEAFF | TGTGCCAGCCGCGATTGGACAGGGTCGATCATGAACACTGAAGCTTTCTTT
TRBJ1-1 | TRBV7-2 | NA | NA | CASTSHGTQGTEAFF | TGTGCCAGCACCTCCCACGGGACGCAGGGGACTGAAGCTTTCTTT
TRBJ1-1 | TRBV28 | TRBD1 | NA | CASGTANTEAFF | TGTGCCAGTGGGACAGCCAACACTGAAGCTTTCTTT
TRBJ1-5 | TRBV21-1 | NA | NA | CARAGYRQPQHF | TGTGCCAGGGCAGGGTATCGACAGCCCCAGCATTTT
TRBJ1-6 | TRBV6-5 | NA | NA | CASKSAVNSPLHF | TGTGCCAGCAAGTCGGCGGTTAATTCACCCCTCCACTTT
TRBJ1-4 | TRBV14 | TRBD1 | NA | CASSQDLKGTGNEKLFF | TGTGCCAGCAGCCAAGATCTTAAAGGGACAGGGAATGAAAAACTGTTTTTT
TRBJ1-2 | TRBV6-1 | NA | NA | CASQAPNYGYTF | TGTGCCAGCCAGGCTCCGAACTATGGCTACACCTTC
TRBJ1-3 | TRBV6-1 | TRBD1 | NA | CASSPGQVSTIYF | TGTGCCAGTTCTCCCGGACAGGTTAGCACCATATATTTT
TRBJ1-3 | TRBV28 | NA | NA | CASSFRGVSGNTIYF | TGTGCCAGCAGTTTCCGGGGAGTCTCTGGAAACACCATATATTTT
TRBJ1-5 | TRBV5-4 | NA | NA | CASSPGGFNQPQHF | TGTGCCAGCAGCCCGGGAGGCTTCAATCAGCCCCAGCATTTT
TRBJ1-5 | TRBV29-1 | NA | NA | CSITEAGSQHF | TGCAGCATCACGGAGGCAGGATCCCAGCATTTT
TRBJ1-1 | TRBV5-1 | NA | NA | CASSPVRENTEAFF | TGCGCCAGCAGCCCAGTGAGGGAGAACACTGAAGCTTTCTTT
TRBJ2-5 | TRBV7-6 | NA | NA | CASSLGVRDEETQYF | TGTGCCAGCAGCTTAGGAGTCAGGGATGAAGAGACCCAGTACTTC
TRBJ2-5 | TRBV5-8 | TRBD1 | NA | CASRPGTAQETQYF | TGTGCCAGTCGCCCCGGGACAGCACAAGAGACCCAGTACTTC
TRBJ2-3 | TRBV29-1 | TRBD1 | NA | CSGGQGTDTQYF | TGCAGCGGCGGACAGGGGACAGATACGCAGTATTTT
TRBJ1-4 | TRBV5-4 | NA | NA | CASSLDQGGNEKLFF | TGTGCCAGCAGCTTGGACCAGGGAGGTAATGAAAAACTGTTTTTT
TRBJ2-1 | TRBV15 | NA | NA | CATSRDKVVGGNEQFF | TGTGCCACCAGCAGAGATAAGGTCGTGGGGGGCAATGAGCAGTTCTTC
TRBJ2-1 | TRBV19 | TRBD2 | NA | CASSISGLSGDSNEQFF | TGTGCCAGTAGTATCTCGGGGCTGAGCGGGGATTCTAATGAGCAGTTCTTC
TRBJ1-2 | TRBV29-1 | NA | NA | CSVDLDRVLGDYGYTF | TGCAGCGTTGACTTAGATCGGGTTTTAGGGGACTATGGCTACACCTTC
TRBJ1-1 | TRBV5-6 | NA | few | CASSLTRAPNTEAFF | TGTGCCAGCAGCCTAACCAGGGCCCCGAACACTGAAGCTTTCTTT
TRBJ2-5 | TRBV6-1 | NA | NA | CASSDSETQYF | TGTGCCAGCAGTGACTCGGAGACCCAGTACTTC
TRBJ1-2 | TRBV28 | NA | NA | CASSPAGYGYTF | TGTGCCAGCAGCCCTGCCGGGTATGGCTACACCTTC
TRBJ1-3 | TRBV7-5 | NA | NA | CVRSHPDRGGNTIYF | TGTGTCAGAAGTCATCCTGACAGGGGAGGAAACACCATATATTTT
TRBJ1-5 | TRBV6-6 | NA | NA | CASSYRGNQLQHF | TGTGCCAGCAGTTACAGGGGCAATCAGCTCCAGCATTTT
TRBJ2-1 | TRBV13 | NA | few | CASSLELSYNEQFF | TGTGCCAGCAGCTTAGAATTATCCTACAATGAGCAGTTCTTC
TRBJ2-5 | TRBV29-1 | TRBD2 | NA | CSVGLAGGAETQYF | TGCAGCGTTGGCCTAGCGGGGGGGGCAGAGACCCAGTACTTC
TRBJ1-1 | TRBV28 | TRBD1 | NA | CASRQGARVGRTEAFF | TGTGCCAGCCGACAGGGGGCGCGGGTTGGAAGGACTGAAGCTTTCTTT
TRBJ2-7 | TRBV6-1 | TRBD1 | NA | CASSEGTGAYEQYF | TGTGCCAGCAGTGAAGGGACAGGGGCCTACGAGCAGTACTTC
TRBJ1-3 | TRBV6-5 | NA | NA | CASSTQGFSGNTIYF | TGTGCCAGCAGTACACAGGGTTTCTCTGGAAACACCATATATTTT
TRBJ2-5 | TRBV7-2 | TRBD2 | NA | CASSSDGTSGRYF | TGTGCCAGCAGCTCCGACGGGACTAGCGGGAGGTACTTC
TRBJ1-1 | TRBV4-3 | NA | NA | CASSQVSGNTEAFF | TGCGCCAGCAGCCAAGTTTCAGGGAACACTGAAGCTTTCTTT
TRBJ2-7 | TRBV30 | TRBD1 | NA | CAWSVDRGRYEQYF | TGTGCCTGGAGTGTTGACAGGGGGCGTTACGAGCAGTACTTC
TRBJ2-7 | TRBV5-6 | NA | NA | CASSGGLRIAYEQYF | TGTGCCAGCAGCGGTGGACTCCGGATCGCCTACGAGCAGTACTTC
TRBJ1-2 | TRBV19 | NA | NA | CASSTGRQGYTF | TGTGCCAGTAGTACAGGGCGTCAAGGCTACACCTTC
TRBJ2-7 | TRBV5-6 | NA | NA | CASSEDTAYEQYF | TGTGCCAGCAGCGAGGACACCGCCTACGAGCAGTACTTC
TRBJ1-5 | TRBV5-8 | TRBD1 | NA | CASSTDRGLYQPQHF | TGTGCCAGCAGCACCGACAGGGGACTCTATCAGCCCCAGCATTTT
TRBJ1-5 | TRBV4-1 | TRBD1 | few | CASSHGQGVGQPQHF | TGCGCCAGCAGCCATGGACAGGGTGTTGGTCAGCCCCAGCATTTT